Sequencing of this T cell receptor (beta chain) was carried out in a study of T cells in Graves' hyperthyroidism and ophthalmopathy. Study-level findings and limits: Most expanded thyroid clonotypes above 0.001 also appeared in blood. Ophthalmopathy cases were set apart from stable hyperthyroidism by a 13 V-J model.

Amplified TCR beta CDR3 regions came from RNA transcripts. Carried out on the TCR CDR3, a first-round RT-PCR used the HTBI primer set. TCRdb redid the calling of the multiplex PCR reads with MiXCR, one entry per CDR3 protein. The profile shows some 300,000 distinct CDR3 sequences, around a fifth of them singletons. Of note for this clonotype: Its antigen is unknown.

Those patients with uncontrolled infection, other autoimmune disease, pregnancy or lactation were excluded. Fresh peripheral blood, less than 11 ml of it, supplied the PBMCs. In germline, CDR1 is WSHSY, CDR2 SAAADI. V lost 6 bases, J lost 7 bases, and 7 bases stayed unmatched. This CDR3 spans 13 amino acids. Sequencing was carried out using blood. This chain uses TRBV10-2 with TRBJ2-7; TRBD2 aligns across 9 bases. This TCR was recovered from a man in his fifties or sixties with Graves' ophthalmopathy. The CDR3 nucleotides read TGCGCCAGCAGCCCTAGCGGGACAGTTGAGCAGTACTTC. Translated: CASSPSGTVEQYF.